A single sample is the source of the 31 T cell receptor beta chains below, sequenced in a study of blood T cell repertoires in COVID-19. The method was immunoSEQ multiplex PCR; TCRdb's version includes in-frame clones alone and lacks a portion of them. The data hold 260,000 or so clones, with roughly 90% observed a single time. Sequencing was performed on peripheral blood. These receptor sequences come from a human donor in a cohort sampled during active COVID-19.

The chain has TRBV12-5 and TRBJ2-3, with TRBD2 matching 7 bases. From germline, CDR1 is LGHNT and CDR2 FRNRAP. After removal of 6 bases from V and 3 bases from J, the junction contained 12 bases not matched to a gene. The CDR3 has 16 residues. The CDR3 coding sequence is TGTGCTAGTGGACCCCTAGCGGTGGTGGGGACAGATACGCAGTATTTT. Protein sequence: CASGPLAVVGTDTQYF. Based on the CDR3 plus reference TRBV12-5 and TRBJ2-3, the full variable domain is DARVTQTPRHKVTEMGQEVTMRCQPILGHNTVFWYRQTMMQGLELLAYFRNRAPLDDSGMPKDRFSAEMPDATLATLKIQPSEPRDSAVYFCASGPLAVVGTDTQYFGPGTRLTVL.

The rearrangement uses TRBV18 and TRBJ1-2; TRBD1 aligns across 7 bases. The germline V gene encodes CDR1 KGHSH and CDR2 LQKENI. The V segment lost 3 bases and the J segment 8 bases; nucleotides outside the gene matches: 0. The CDR3 runs to 11 residues. The CDR3 DNA is TGTGCCAGCTCACCGGGACAGGGCTACACCTTC. Its protein product is CASSPGQGYTF.

This chain joins TRBV21-1 and TRBJ2-7; the table's D call TRBD2 went unverified against the DNA. TRBV21-1 is classified as a pseudogene. The CDR3 extends over 15 amino acids. The CDR3 DNA is TGTGCCAGCAGCAAAGGCAGCGGGGTAGGCGACGAGCAGTACTTC. The encoded protein is CASSKGSGVGDEQYF.

The CDR3 DNA reads as TGTGCCAGCAGCGGTAGCGGGGGGATTCCGGATACGCAGTATTTT. It codes for CASSGSGGIPDTQYF. This chain uses TRBV9 with TRBJ2-3, with 10 nucleotides matching TRBD2. This CDR3 region has 15 residues. The V gene end was trimmed by 3 bases and the J gene end by 6 bases; junction bases not matched to a gene: 7. Germline CDR1 and CDR2: SGDLS and YYNGEE.

This clone has just one count. The chain has TRBV3-1 (or the pseudogene TRBV3-2) and TRBJ2-1; 9 bases align to TRBD1. Trimming took 4 bases from V and 4 from J; bases not matched to a gene: 5. This CDR3 has 15 residues. Germline assignment: CDR1 LGHDT and CDR2 YNNKEL (reference sequence). CDR3 coding DNA: TGTGCCAGCAGCCGCGACAGGGGGAATTACAATGAGCAGTTCTTC. Its protein is CASSRDRGNYNEQFF.

J is TRBJ2-7 and V is TRBV19, with 7 positions matching TRBD1. This CDR3 is built from 15 residues. The germline CDR1 and CDR2 sequences are LNHDA and SQIVND (reference sequence). V lost 5 bases to trimming and J lost 2 bases; unmatched junction nucleotides: 9. The CDR3 DNA sequence: TGTGCCAGTAGTCCTCCTCCGGGACAGCCCTACGAGCAGTACTTC. As protein: CASSPPPGQPYEQYF.

This clone was seen a single time. The chain has TRBV19 and TRBJ2-1, with 9 bases that match TRBD2. The CDR3 runs 14 residues. Per germline, CDR1 LNHDA and CDR2 SQIVND (reference sequence). Trimming cost V 3 bases and J 6 bases; bases outside gene matches: 3. Written as DNA, the CDR3 is TGTGCCAGTAGTATTAGCGGGAGAGGCAATGAGCAGTTCTTC. It encodes CASSISGRGNEQFF.

This clone was detected only a few times. This chain links TRBV3-1 (or the pseudogene TRBV3-2) with TRBJ1-6; no firm D call. Looked up from germline, CDR1 is LGHDT and CDR2 is YNNKEL (reference sequence). The CDR3 sequence is 15 residues long. Deletions cut 4 bases from V and 10 bases from J, with 17 bases between. CDR3 sequence reads: CASSPGEGLGSPLHF. The CDR3 region has the DNA TGTGCCAGCAGCCCTGGGGAGGGATTGGGGTCACCCCTCCACTTT.

This clone was picked up one time. V usage is TRBV14 and J usage is TRBJ2-1, with TRBD2 identical over 8 bases. Trimming removed 0 bases from V and 4 bases from J; junction bases left unmatched: 2. Germline CDR1 and CDR2: SGHDN and FVKESK. There are 15 residues in the CDR3. In nucleotides, the CDR3 is TGTGCCAGCAGCCAAGAGCGGGGGGCGTACAATGAGCAGTTCTTC. Its protein is CASSQERGAYNEQFF.

This clone came up once. The chain uses TRBV6-2 or TRBV6-3 and TRBJ2-3; D is undetermined. From germline, CDR1 is MNHEY and CDR2 SVGEGT. CDR3 length: 12 residues. Trimming removed 3 bases at V and 6 bases at J, with 7 bases between. The CDR3 DNA reads as TGTGCCAGCAGTTATATTGGCGATACGCAGTATTTT. It translates to CASSYIGDTQYF.

The chain links TRBV6-5 to TRBJ1-1; no definite D call. The CDR3 consists of 15 residues. With 0 bases removed from V and 0 bases from J, the gap between germline ends came to 8 bases. CDR1 and CDR2 from the germline V gene are MNHEY and SVGAGI. The CDR3 DNA sequence: TGTGCCAGCAGTTACTCGTTGGGCCTGAACACTGAAGCTTTCTTT. It specifies CASSYSLGLNTEAFF.

The chain combines TRBV2 with TRBJ1-1; the D gene is possibly TRBD1 (5 bases). The CDR3 runs to 16 residues. The germline V and J ends were trimmed by 8 bases and 0 bases, with 19 bases remaining between them. CDR1 and CDR2 from the germline V gene are SNHLY and FYNNEI. In DNA form, the CDR3 reads TGTGCCAGCGGAAACGACGGGGGGAGGATGAACACTGAAGCTTTCTTT. This encodes CASGNDGGRMNTEAFF.

The chain carries TRBV7-9 and TRBJ1-5; D unclear. Germline-derived CDR1 and CDR2 are SEHNR and FQNEAQ (reference sequence). The length of the CDR3 is 16 residues. Deletions cut 1 base from V and 5 bases from J, with 15 bases between. The CDR3 sequence is CASSLVRPSGDQPQHF. For the CDR3, the DNA is TGTGCCAGCAGCTTAGTACGGCCCTCAGGCGATCAGCCCCAGCATTTT. Full variable domain (remainder filled in from reference TRBV7-9 and TRBJ1-5): DTGVSQNPRHKITKRGQNVTFRCDPISEHNRLYWYRQTLGQGPEFLTYFQNEAQLEKSRLLSDRFSAERPKGSFSTLEIQRTEQGDSAMYLCASSLVRPSGDQPQHFGDGTRLSIL.

This clone appeared a single time. The gene calls are TRBV25-1 and TRBJ2-7; D possibly corresponds to TRBD2 (7 bases). CDR1 and CDR2 (germline): MGHDK, SYGVNS. This CDR3 comprises 14 residues. V shed 2 bases and J shed 4 bases, with 12 bases lying between them. DNA of the CDR3: TGTGCCAGCAGTGAAGATGAGGGGGGGTACGAGCAGTACTTC. Translating gives CASSEDEGGYEQYF.

The chain is built from TRBV6-2 or TRBV6-3 and TRBJ2-7; D ambiguous. The CDR3 has 14 residues. V shed 2 bases and J shed 7 bases, with 15 bases lying between them. Per the germline V gene, CDR1 is MNHEY and CDR2 is SVGEGT. CDR3 bases: TGTGCCAGCAGTTACCAGTTAGCTCGGCGGGAGCAGTACTTC. Translated, it gives CASSYQLARREQYF.

This chain links TRBV6-2 or TRBV6-3 with TRBJ1-1; D unresolved. The V gene lost 6 bases and the J gene lost 0 bases, with 11 bases spanning the gap. The CDR3 is 14 residues long. Germline lookup yields CDR1 MNHEY and CDR2 SVGEGT. The CDR3 sequence is CASSHQAVNTEAFF. Written as DNA, the CDR3 is TGTGCCAGCAGCCACCAGGCCGTGAACACTGAAGCTTTCTTT.

V is TRBV19 and J is TRBJ1-5, with D perhaps TRBD1 (6 bases). The CDR3 is made up of 14 amino acids. V gave up 4 bases and J gave up 3 bases, with 10 bases separating them. Germline CDR1 and CDR2: LNHDA and SQIVND (reference sequence). CDR3 sequence (DNA): TGTGCCAGTAGTACCGGACAGCACAATCAGCCCCAGCATTTT. This gives the protein CASSTGQHNQPQHF.

The V call is TRBV30, the J call TRBJ1-2; D not resolved. CDR3 length: 14 residues. Germline values: CDR1 GTSNPN, CDR2 SVGIG (reference sequence). V shed 5 bases and J shed 7 bases, with 20 bases lying between them. CDR3 nucleotides: TGTGCCTGGGAAGAGGGCCCCCTCTACGGTGGCTACACCTTC. This codes for CAWEEGPLYGGYTF.

The chain carries TRBV6-5 and TRBJ2-3, with 14 bases matching TRBD2. This CDR3 comprises 15 residues. The V gene end was trimmed by 6 bases and the J gene end by 4 bases; junction bases not matched to a gene: 3. CDR1 MNHEY and CDR2 SVGAGI come from the germline V gene. This CDR3 is CASRTGLAGADTQYF. The DNA for the CDR3 is TGTGCCAGCAGGACGGGACTAGCGGGGGCAGATACGCAGTATTTT.

J is TRBJ2-5 and V is TRBV5-1; 16 nucleotides align to TRBD2. The CDR3 covers 17 residues. Germline lookup yields CDR1 SGHRS and CDR2 YFSETQ. With V trimmed by 2 bases and J by 1 base, 2 bases remained unmatched. The CDR3 DNA follows: TGCGCCAGCAGCTTAGGGACTAGCGGGAGGGTCCAAGAGACCCAGTACTTC. Its translation is CASSLGTSGRVQETQYF.

The chain is built from TRBV7-9 and TRBJ2-5, with 7 bases that match TRBD1. Losses at the gene ends were 6 bases for V and 2 bases for J; bases not matched to a gene: 6. Germline CDR1 SEHNR, CDR2 FQNEAQ (reference sequence). The CDR3 consists of 14 residues. CDR3 sequence reads: CASRSRDSQETQYF. CDR3 bases: TGTGCCAGCAGATCCCGGGACAGTCAAGAGACCCAGTACTTC.

The rearrangement uses TRBV5-8 and TRBJ1-5, with no clear D. The germline gives CDR1 SGHTS, CDR2 YDEGEE. Trimming removed 4 bases from V and 5 bases from J, with 16 bases in between. This CDR3 spans 15 amino acids. This chain's CDR3 is CASSKLVRGYQPQHF. The CDR3 DNA sequence: TGTGCCAGCAGCAAGCTGGTTCGGGGATATCAGCCCCAGCATTTT.

This chain joins TRBV7-2 and TRBJ2-7; 14 bases align to TRBD2. V was clipped by 3 bases and J by 5 bases; unmatched bases: 9. Germline V lookup: CDR1 SGHTA, CDR2 FQGNSA. This CDR3 is 17 amino acids long. Here the CDR3 reads CASSFGLAGGGGDEQYF. In DNA, the CDR3 is TGTGCCAGCAGCTTCGGACTAGCGGGAGGAGGGGGAGACGAGCAGTACTTC.

V gene TRBV19 combines with J gene TRBJ2-5; tentative D call: TRBD1 (6 bases). V dropped 5 bases and J dropped 5 bases, with 15 bases sitting between them. The germline CDR1 and CDR2 sequences are LNHDA and SQIVND (reference sequence). There are 14 residues in the CDR3. The chain's CDR3 is CASSWGRTLETQYF. The CDR3 DNA reads TGTGCCAGTAGTTGGGGGCGGACCTTGGAGACCCAGTACTTC.

This sequence joins TRBV18 and TRBJ1-4; 10 bases align to TRBD1. Germline CDR1 and CDR2: KGHSH and LQKENI. The ends lost 2 bases at V and 0 bases at J; junction bases unmatched: 9. CDR3 length: 19 residues. The CDR3 DNA reads as TGTGCCAGCTCACCATCCCCGGGACAGGGGCTTACAACTAATGAAAAACTGTTTTTT. Protein sequence: CASSPSPGQGLTTNEKLFF.

The rearrangement links TRBV6-5 to TRBJ1-1; the D is unclear. CDR3 length equals 14 residues. Germline V gene sequence: CDR1 MNHEY, CDR2 SVGAGI. The V end lost 6 bases, the J end lost 4 bases, and 15 bases lay between the germline ends. The CDR3 DNA sequence: TGTGCCAGCAGGAGACTCAACTCGGGCACTGAAGCTTTCTTT. This sequence encodes CASRRLNSGTEAFF.

This rearrangement joins TRBV7-2 to TRBJ2-7; 9 bases map to TRBD2. Trimming at V came to 4 bases and at J to 3 bases, leaving 13 bases not matched to a gene. The CDR3 is 17 residues long. The germline gives CDR1 SGHTA, CDR2 FQGNSA. The CDR3 sequence: CASSSVLPSGTGYEQYF. Here the CDR3 DNA reads TGTGCCAGCAGCTCAGTCTTACCTAGCGGGACGGGCTACGAGCAGTACTTC.

The genes are TRBV29-1 and TRBJ1-3; TRBD1 agrees at 8 bases. J was trimmed by 2 bases and V by 6 bases; bases with no gene match: 6. This CDR3 has 14 residues. Germline CDR1 and CDR2: SQVTM and ANQGSEA. The DNA for the CDR3 is TGCAGCGTGGGAGACAGGGGTCCTGGAAACACCATATATTTT. Translation: CSVGDRGPGNTIYF.

The rearrangement links TRBV5-1 to TRBJ2-7; D may be TRBD1 (8 bases). V was pared by 2 bases and J by 5 bases, with 23 bases between. Germline V CDR1 and CDR2: SGHRS, YFSETQ. CDR3 length: 17 amino acids. Written as DNA, the CDR3 is TGCGCCAGCAGCTTATTCACCCTCGGACAGGGAGGGAACGAGCAGTACTTC. Its translation is CASSLFTLGQGGNEQYF.

The chain couples TRBV9 to TRBJ1-2, with a weak D call TRBD1 (5 bases). The germline V gene has CDR1 SGDLS and CDR2 YYNGEE. The CDR3 is 17 residues long. V lost 0 bases to trimming and J lost 2 bases, with 17 bases between them. CDR3 in DNA: TGTGCCAGCAGCGTAGAGGGGTTAGGGGATATCAACTATGGCTACACCTTC. Its protein is CASSVEGLGDINYGYTF.

This clone has a handful of counts. CDR3 sequence reads: CASRSLGTGIYNEQFF. The CDR3 DNA is TGTGCCAGTAGATCTCTAGGGACAGGGATCTACAATGAGCAGTTCTTC. J is TRBJ2-1 and V is TRBV19; 9 nucleotides line up with TRBD1. This CDR3 has 16 amino acids. The germline CDR1 and CDR2 sequences are LNHDA and SQIVND (reference sequence). V dropped 6 bases and J dropped 3; count of bases not matched to a gene: 9.